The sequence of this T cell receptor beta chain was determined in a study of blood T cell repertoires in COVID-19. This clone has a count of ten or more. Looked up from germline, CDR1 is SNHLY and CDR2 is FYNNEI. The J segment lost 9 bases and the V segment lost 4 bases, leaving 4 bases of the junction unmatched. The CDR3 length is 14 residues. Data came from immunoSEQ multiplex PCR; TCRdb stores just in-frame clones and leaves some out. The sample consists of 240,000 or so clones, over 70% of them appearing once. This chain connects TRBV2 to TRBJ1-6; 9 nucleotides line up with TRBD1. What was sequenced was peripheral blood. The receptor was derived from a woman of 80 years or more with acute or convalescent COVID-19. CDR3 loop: CASSGTGESSPLHF. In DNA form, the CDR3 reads TGTGCCAGCAGTGGGACAGGGGAGAGTTCACCCCTCCACTTT. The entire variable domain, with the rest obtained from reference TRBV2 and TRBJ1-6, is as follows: EPEVTQTPSHQVTQMGQEVILRCVPISNHLYFYWYRQILGQKVEFLVSFYNNEISEKSEIFDDQFSVERPDGSNFTLKIRSTKLEDSAMYFCASSGTGESSPLHFGNGTRLTVT.